What follows describes a single T cell receptor (beta chain). This specimen comes from a study of OX40 agonist ivuxolimab in advanced cancers. Trimming stripped 5 bases from V and 3 bases from J, with 10 bases between. Germline V gene lookup returns CDR1 MNHNY and CDR2 SVGAGI (reference sequence). The CDR3 runs to 14 residues. Assay: immunoSEQ multiplex PCR; the TCRdb copy retains only in-frame clones and omits some. The sample lists 95,000 to 150,000 clones; just over 90% were seen once. The sequence was collected from an adult with an advanced solid tumor such as melanoma, head and neck, liver or kidney cancer. The rearrangement uses TRBV6-6 and TRBJ1-4, with D perhaps TRBD1 (6 bases). The sample consisted of CD4+ or CD8+ T cells sorted from blood, taken in a trial of the OX40 agonist ivuxolimab. CDR3 sequence: CASSPDRSNEKLFF. In nucleotides, the CDR3 is TGTGCCAGCAGTCCCGACAGGTCTAATGAAAAACTGTTTTTT.